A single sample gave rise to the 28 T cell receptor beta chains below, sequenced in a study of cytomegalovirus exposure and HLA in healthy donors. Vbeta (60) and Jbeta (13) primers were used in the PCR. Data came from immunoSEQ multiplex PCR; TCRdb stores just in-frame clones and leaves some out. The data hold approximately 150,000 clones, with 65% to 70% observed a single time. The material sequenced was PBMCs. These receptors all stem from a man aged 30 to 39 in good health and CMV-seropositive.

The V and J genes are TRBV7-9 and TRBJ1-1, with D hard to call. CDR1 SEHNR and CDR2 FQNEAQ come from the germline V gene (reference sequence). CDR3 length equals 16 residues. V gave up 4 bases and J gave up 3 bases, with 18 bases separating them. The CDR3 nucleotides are TGTGCCAGCAGCTCCCGATCGGCTCCTGAGGACACTGAAGCTTTCTTT. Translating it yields CASSSRSAPEDTEAFF. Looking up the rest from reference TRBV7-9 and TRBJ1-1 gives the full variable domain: DTGVSQNPRHKITKRGQNVTFRCDPISEHNRLYWYRQTLGQGPEFLTYFQNEAQLEKSRLLSDRFSAERPKGSFSTLEIQRTEQGDSAMYLCASSSRSAPEDTEAFFGQGTRLTVV.

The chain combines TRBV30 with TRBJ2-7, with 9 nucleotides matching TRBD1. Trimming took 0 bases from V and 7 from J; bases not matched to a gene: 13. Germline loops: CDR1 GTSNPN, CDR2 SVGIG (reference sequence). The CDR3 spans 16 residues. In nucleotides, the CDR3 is TGTGCCTGGAGTGTAAAAGCCGGGACAGGGACGTGGGAGCAGTACTTC. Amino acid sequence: CAWSVKAGTGTWEQYF.

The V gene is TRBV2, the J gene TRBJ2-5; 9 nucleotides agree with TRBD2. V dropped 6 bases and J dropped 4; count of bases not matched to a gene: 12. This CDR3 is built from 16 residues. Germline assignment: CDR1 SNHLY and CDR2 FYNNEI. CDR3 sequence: CASRETGTSTRETQYF. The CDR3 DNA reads TGTGCCAGCAGGGAGACCGGGACTAGCACCCGAGAGACCCAGTACTTC.

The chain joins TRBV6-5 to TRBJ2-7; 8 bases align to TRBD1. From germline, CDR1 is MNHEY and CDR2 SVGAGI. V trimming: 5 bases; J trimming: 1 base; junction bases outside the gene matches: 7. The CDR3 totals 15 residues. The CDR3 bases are TGTGCCAGCAGTCTCGGGACAGGCCGATCCTACGAGCAGTACTTC. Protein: CASSLGTGRSYEQYF.

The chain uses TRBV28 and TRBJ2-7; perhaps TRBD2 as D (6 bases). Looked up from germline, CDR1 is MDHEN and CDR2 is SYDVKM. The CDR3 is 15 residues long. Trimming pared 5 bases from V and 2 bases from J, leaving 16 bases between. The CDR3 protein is CASSGGTLSAYEQYF. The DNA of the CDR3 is TGTGCCAGCAGTGGGGGGACTCTAAGCGCCTACGAGCAGTACTTC.

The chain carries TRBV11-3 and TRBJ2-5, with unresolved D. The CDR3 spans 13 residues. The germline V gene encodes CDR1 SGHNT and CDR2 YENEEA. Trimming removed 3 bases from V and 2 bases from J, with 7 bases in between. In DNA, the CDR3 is TGTGCCAGCAGCTTCCGTACTCAAGAGACCCAGTACTTC. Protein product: CASSFRTQETQYF.

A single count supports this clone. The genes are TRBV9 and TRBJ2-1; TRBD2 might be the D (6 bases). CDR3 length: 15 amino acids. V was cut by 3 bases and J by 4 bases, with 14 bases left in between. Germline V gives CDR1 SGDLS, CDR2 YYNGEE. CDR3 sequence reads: CASSGRLDVYNEQFF. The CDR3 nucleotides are TGTGCCAGCAGCGGCCGACTAGATGTGTACAATGAGCAGTTCTTC.

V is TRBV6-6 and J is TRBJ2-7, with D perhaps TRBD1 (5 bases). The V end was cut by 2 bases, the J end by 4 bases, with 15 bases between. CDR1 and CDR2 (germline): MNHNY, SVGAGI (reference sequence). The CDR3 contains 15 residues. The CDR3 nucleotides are TGTGCCAGCAGTTACCTGGCAGGGTCGGGTTACGAGCAGTACTTC. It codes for CASSYLAGSGYEQYF.

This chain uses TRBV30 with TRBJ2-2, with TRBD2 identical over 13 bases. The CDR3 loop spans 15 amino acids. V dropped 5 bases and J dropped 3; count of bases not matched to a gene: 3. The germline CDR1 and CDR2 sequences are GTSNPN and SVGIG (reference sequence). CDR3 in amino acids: CAWGLAGVYTGELFF. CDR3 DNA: TGTGCCTGGGGACTAGCGGGAGTATACACCGGGGAGCTGTTTTTT.

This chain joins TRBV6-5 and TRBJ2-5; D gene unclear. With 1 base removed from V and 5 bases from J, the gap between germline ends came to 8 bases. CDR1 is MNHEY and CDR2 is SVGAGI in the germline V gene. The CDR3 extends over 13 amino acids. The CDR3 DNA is TGTGCCAGCAGTTACTATGGAGCGGAGACCCAGTACTTC. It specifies CASSYYGAETQYF.

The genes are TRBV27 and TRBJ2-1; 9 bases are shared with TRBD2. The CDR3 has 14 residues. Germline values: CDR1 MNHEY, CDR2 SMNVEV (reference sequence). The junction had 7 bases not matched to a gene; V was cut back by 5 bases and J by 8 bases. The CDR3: CASSGSGSFYEQFF. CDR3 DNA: TGTGCCAGCAGTGGTAGCGGGAGTTTCTATGAGCAGTTCTTC.

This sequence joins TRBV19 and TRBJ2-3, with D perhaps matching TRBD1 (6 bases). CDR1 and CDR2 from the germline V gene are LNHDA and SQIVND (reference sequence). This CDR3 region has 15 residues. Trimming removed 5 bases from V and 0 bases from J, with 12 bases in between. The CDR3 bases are TGTGCCAGTAGTTCACGGACAGCTAGCACAGATACGCAGTATTTT. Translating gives CASSSRTASTDTQYF.

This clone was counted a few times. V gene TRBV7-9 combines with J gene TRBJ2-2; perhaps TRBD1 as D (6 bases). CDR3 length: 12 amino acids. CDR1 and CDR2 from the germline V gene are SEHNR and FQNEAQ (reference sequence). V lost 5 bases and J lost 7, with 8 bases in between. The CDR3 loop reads CASSQGHGELFF. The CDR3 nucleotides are TGTGCCAGCAGCCAGGGGCACGGGGAGCTGTTTTTT.

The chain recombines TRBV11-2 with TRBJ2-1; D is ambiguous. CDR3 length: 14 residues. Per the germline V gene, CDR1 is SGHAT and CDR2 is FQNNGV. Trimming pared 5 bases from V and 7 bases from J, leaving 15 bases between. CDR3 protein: CASSPAESSNEQFF. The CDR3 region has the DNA TGTGCCAGCAGCCCTGCGGAGAGTTCGAATGAGCAGTTCTTC.

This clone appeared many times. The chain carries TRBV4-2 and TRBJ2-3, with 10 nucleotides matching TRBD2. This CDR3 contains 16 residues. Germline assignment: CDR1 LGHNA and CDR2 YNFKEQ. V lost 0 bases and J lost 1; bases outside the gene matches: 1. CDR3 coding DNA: TGTGCCAGCAGCCAAGATCTAGCGGGAGGCACAGATACGCAGTATTTT. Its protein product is CASSQDLAGGTDTQYF.

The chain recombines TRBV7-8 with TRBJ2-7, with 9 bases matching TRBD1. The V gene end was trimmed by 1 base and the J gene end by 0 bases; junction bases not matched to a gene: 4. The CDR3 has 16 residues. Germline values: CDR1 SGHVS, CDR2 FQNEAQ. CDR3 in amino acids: CASSLGGTGLSYEQYF. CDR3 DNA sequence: TGTGCCAGCAGCTTAGGTGGGACAGGGCTCTCCTACGAGCAGTACTTC.

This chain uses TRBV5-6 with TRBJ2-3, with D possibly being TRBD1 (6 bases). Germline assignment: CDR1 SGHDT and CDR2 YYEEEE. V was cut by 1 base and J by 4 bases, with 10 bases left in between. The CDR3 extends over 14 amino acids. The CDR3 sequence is CASSLMGAPDTQYF. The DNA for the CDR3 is TGTGCCAGCAGCTTGATGGGGGCCCCAGATACGCAGTATTTT.

The CDR3 sequence is CASSLGLLGNTGELFF. The CDR3 nucleotides are TGTGCCAGCAGCTTGGGTCTGCTGGGCAACACCGGGGAGCTGTTTTTT. V and J are TRBV5-6 and TRBJ2-2; D not resolved. Germline V gene lookup returns CDR1 SGHDT and CDR2 YYEEEE. Trimming removed 0 bases from V and 2 bases from J, with 11 bases in between. The CDR3 sequence is 16 residues long.

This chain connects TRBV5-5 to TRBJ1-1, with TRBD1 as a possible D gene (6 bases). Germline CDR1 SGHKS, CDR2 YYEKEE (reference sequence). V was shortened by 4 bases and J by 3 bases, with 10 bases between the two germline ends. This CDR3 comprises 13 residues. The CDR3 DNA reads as TGTGCCAGCAGCACACAGGGAGACACTGAAGCTTTCTTT. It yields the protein CASSTQGDTEAFF.

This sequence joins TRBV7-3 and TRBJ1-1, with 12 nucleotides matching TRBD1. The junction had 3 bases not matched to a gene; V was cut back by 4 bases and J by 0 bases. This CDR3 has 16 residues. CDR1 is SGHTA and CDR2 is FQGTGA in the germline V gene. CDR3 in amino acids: CASSSGQGALNTEAFF. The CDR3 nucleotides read TGTGCCAGCAGCTCGGGACAGGGGGCCTTGAACACTGAAGCTTTCTTT.

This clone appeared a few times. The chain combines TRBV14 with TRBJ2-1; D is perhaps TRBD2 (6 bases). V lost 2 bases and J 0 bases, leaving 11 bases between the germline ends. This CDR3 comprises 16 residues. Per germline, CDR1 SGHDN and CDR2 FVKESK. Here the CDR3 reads CASSQLGGSSYNEQFF. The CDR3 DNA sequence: TGTGCCAGCAGCCAACTTGGAGGGAGCTCCTACAATGAGCAGTTCTTC.

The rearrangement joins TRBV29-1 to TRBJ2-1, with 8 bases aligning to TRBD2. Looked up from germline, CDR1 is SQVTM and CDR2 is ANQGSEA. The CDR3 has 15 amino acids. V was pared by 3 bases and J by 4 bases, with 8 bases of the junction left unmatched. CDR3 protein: CSVDAAGAYYNEQFF. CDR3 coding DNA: TGCAGCGTTGATGCAGCGGGAGCCTATTACAATGAGCAGTTCTTC.

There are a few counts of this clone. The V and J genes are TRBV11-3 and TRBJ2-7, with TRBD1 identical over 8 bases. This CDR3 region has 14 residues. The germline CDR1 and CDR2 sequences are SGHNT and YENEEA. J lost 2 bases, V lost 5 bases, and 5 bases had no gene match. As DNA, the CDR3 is TGTGCCAGCAGCCCCCGACAGGGGCCCTACGAGCAGTACTTC. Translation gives CASSPRQGPYEQYF.

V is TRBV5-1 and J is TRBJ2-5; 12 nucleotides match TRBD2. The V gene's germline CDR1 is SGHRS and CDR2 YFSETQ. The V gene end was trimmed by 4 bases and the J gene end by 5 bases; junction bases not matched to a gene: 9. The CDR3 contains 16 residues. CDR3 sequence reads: CASSPGLAGSYETQYF. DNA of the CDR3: TGCGCCAGCAGCCCAGGACTAGCGGGAAGTTATGAGACCCAGTACTTC.

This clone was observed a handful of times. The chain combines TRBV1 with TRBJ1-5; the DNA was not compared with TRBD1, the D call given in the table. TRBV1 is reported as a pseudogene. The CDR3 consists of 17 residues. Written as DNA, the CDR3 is TGCACCAGCAGCCAAGATAACCGGGACAGGGGGCATCAGCCCCAGCATTTT. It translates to CTSSQDNRDRGHQPQHF.

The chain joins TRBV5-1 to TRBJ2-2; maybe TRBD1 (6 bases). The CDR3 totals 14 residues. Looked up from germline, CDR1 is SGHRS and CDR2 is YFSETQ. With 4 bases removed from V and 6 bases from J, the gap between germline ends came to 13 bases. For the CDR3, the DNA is TGCGCCAGCAGCATCTGGACAGCCTCCGGGGAGCTGTTTTTT. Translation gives CASSIWTASGELFF.

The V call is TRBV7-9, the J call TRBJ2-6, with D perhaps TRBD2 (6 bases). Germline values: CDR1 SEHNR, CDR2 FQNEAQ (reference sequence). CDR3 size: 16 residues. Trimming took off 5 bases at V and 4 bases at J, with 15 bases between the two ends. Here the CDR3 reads CASSLPGEDGANVLTF. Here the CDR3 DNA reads TGTGCCAGCAGCCTGCCCGGGGAGGACGGGGCCAACGTCCTGACTTTC.

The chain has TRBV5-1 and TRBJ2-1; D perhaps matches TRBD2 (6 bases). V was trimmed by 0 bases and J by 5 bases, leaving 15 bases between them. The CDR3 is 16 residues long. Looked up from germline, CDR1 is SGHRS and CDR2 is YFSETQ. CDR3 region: CASSLARDSGDNEQFF. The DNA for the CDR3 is TGCGCCAGCAGCTTGGCCAGGGACTCCGGAGACAATGAGCAGTTCTTC.